One and the same sample provided the 28 T cell receptor beta chains below, sequenced in a study of blood T cell repertoires in COVID-19. Here immunoSEQ multiplex PCR was the method, and the copy in TCRdb shows in-frame clones only, minus some. The sample has a few hundred thousand clones; less than 90% are singletons. Sequencing input: PBMCs or T cells enriched from blood (not recorded which). The origin of the receptors is a woman between 25 and 40 years old who had recovered from COVID-19.

The rearrangement uses TRBV2 and TRBJ1-1, with D possibly TRBD1 on 5 matching bases. The CDR3 is 14 amino acids. The germline V gene has CDR1 SNHLY and CDR2 FYNNEI. V shed 5 bases and J shed 4 bases, with 14 bases lying between them. CDR3 DNA sequence: TGTGCCAGCAGTCCCCAGGGTCTGGGCACTGAAGCTTTCTTT. It encodes CASSPQGLGTEAFF.

V usage is TRBV10-1 and J usage is TRBJ2-1, with TRBD2 matching 9 bases. The trim removed 6 bases at V and 10 bases at J, leaving 13 bases unmatched. CDR3 length equals 15 residues. CDR1 is WNHNN, CDR2 SYGVQD, per germline (reference sequence). In DNA form, the CDR3 reads TGCGCCAGCAGCGCCCGGGTAGCGGGAGAAAGAGAGCAGTTCTTC. Translating gives CASSARVAGEREQFF.

The chain couples TRBV15 to TRBJ1-2; D is possibly TRBD1 (6 bases). CDR3 size: 12 residues. V lost 5 bases, J lost 4 bases, and 8 bases lay in between. CDR1 is LNHNV and CDR2 is YYDKDF in the germline V gene (reference sequence). CDR3 amino acids: CATSQDSYGYTF. The CDR3 DNA reads as TGTGCCACCAGCCAGGACAGCTATGGCTACACCTTC.

V is TRBV12-1 and J is TRBJ2-1; the tabulated D call, TRBD2, remains unverified against the DNA. TRBV12-1 is a pseudogene segment. The CDR3 consists of 13 residues. CDR3 loop: CASSPGLHNEQFF. The DNA for the CDR3 is TGTGCCAGCAGCCCCGGACTGCACAATGAGCAGTTCTTC.

The chain joins TRBV11-1 to TRBJ2-3; D possibly corresponds to TRBD2 (6 bases). Trimming left V 3 bases short and J 10 bases short, with 8 bases between. CDR1 is SGHAT and CDR2 is FQDESV in the germline V gene (reference sequence). This CDR3 has 11 residues. The DNA of the CDR3 is TGTGCCAGCAGCTTGGGGAGGCCGCAGTATTTT. It codes for CASSLGRPQYF. The whole variable domain, filled in from reference TRBV11-1 and TRBJ2-3, reads EAEVAQSPRYKITEKSQAVAFWCDPISGHATLYWYRQILGQGPELLVQFQDESVVDDSQLPKDRFSAERLKGVDSTLKIQPAELGDSAMYLCASSLGRPQYFGPGTRLTVL.

The V and J genes are TRBV7-2 and TRBJ1-1; 10 bases agree with TRBD1. J lost 8 bases, V lost 5 bases, and 17 bases had no gene match. CDR1 and CDR2 from the germline V gene are SGHTA and FQGNSA. This CDR3 contains 17 residues. The CDR3 protein is CASSRSGTGVIRSEAFF. The CDR3 DNA reads as TGTGCCAGCAGCCGGTCCGGGACAGGGGTGATCCGATCCGAAGCTTTCTTT.

The rearrangement links TRBV2 to TRBJ2-2; D gene uncertain. The CDR3 sequence is 13 residues long. The V gene's germline CDR1 is SNHLY and CDR2 FYNNEI. Trimming removed 5 bases at V and 7 bases at J, with 11 bases between. The chain's CDR3 is CASSSNSLGELFF. CDR3 coding DNA: TGTGCCAGCAGTAGTAACTCTCTCGGGGAGCTGTTTTTT. The whole variable domain, filled in from reference TRBV2 and TRBJ2-2, reads EPEVTQTPSHQVTQMGQEVILRCVPISNHLYFYWYRQILGQKVEFLVSFYNNEISEKSEIFDDQFSVERPDGSNFTLKIRSTKLEDSAMYFCASSSNSLGELFFGEGSRLTVL.

This chain joins TRBV3-1 (or the pseudogene TRBV3-2) and TRBJ1-3; D gene uncertain. V was clipped by 4 bases and J by 0 bases, with 13 bases between them. Germline V gene data show CDR1 as LGHDT and CDR2 as YNNKEL (reference sequence). This CDR3 comprises 16 residues. CDR3 sequence (DNA): TGTGCCAGCAGCCCTAGTGACCGCTACTCTGGAAACACCATATATTTT. Amino acids: CASSPSDRYSGNTIYF.

The chain is built from TRBV25-1 and TRBJ1-4, with TRBD1 matching 9 bases. Germline CDR1 MGHDK, CDR2 SYGVNS. The CDR3 spans 15 residues. V trimming: 5 bases; J trimming: 0 bases; junction bases outside the gene matches: 1. CDR3 DNA sequence: TGTGCCAGCAGTCGACAGGGGGCAACTAATGAAAAACTGTTTTTT. This encodes CASSRQGATNEKLFF.

A remark on this clone: The same CDR3 also results from other DNA sequences found in this sample. The chain uses TRBV6-5 and TRBJ1-1; D is unclear. V dropped 5 bases and J dropped 1 base, with 5 bases sitting between them. The length of the CDR3 is 12 residues. Germline V CDR1 and CDR2: MNHEY, SVGAGI. The CDR3 sequence: CASSTGNTEAFF. The CDR3 DNA reads TGTGCCAGCAGTACGGGGAACACTGAAGCTTTCTTT.

The V and J genes are TRBV28 and TRBJ1-3; a weak D match, TRBD1 (5 bases). Trimming took off 3 bases at V and 0 bases at J, with 9 bases between the two ends. Germline-derived CDR1 and CDR2 are MDHEN and SYDVKM. CDR3 size: 15 residues. This CDR3 is CASSFGGSSGNTIYF. In DNA form, the CDR3 reads TGTGCCAGCAGTTTCGGGGGAAGCTCTGGAAACACCATATATTTT.

This clone was recorded once. The chain has TRBV27 and TRBJ2-7; D may be TRBD1 (5 bases). CDR1 and CDR2 (germline): MNHEY, SMNVEV (reference sequence). The CDR3 spans 15 residues. Trimming took off 6 bases at V and 2 bases at J, with 17 bases between the two ends. The CDR3 coding sequence is TGTGCCAGCAGCCCAAATTGGGGCCTCGCCTACGAGCAGTACTTC. Protein: CASSPNWGLAYEQYF.

This chain uses TRBV6-5 with TRBJ1-1; D gene ambiguous. Trimming removed 2 bases at V and 1 base at J, with 11 bases between. CDR3 length equals 15 residues. Germline V CDR1 and CDR2: MNHEY, SVGAGI. CDR3 protein: CASSYRLLRNTEAFF. The DNA for the CDR3 is TGTGCCAGCAGTTACCGCCTATTACGGAACACTGAAGCTTTCTTT.

This clone has a single count. The chain joins TRBV5-1 to TRBJ1-2; TRBD1 aligns across 7 bases. The CDR3 is made up of 14 amino acids. Germline V lookup: CDR1 SGHRS, CDR2 YFSETQ. The V gene end was trimmed by 3 bases and the J gene end by 8 bases; junction bases not matched to a gene: 10. This CDR3 reads CASSSGQRPGGYTF. CDR3 sequence (DNA): TGCGCCAGCAGCTCGGGACAGCGTCCTGGCGGCTACACCTTC.

This chain connects TRBV6-1 to TRBJ1-2; D gene unclear. Germline CDR1 reads MNHNS; CDR2 reads SASEGT. The V gene lost 2 bases and the J gene lost 4 bases, with 11 bases spanning the gap. This CDR3 has 14 residues. CDR3 sequence (DNA): TGTGCCAGCAGTGAAATATCGAGCTCCTATGGCTACACCTTC. Its translation: CASSEISSSYGYTF.

The chain links TRBV25-1 to TRBJ2-1; 7 nucleotides agree with TRBD1. Trimming at V came to 7 bases and at J to 2 bases, leaving 2 bases not matched to a gene. CDR1 and CDR2 (germline): MGHDK, SYGVNS. The CDR3 length is 13 residues. The CDR3 here is CASTGGAYNEQFF. The CDR3 DNA reads as TGTGCCAGCACAGGGGGAGCCTACAATGAGCAGTTCTTC.

The gene calls are TRBV5-6 and TRBJ1-6, with 9 bases that match TRBD1. J lost 9 bases, V lost 5 bases, and 12 bases had no gene match. The CDR3 has 16 residues. Germline CDR1 reads SGHDT; CDR2 reads YYEEEE. This CDR3 reads CASSSTGGLSGSPLHF. DNA of the CDR3: TGTGCCAGCAGTTCTACAGGGGGCTTATCAGGTTCACCCCTCCACTTT.

V gene TRBV7-8 combines with J gene TRBJ2-7; TRBD1 matches 8 bases. Germline-derived CDR1 and CDR2 are SGHVS and FQNEAQ. This CDR3 is built from 15 residues. The V gene end was trimmed by 3 bases and the J gene end by 5 bases; junction bases not matched to a gene: 9. The DNA for the CDR3 is TGTGCCAGCAGCTTTTTTGGGCAGGGGGCAAACGAGCAGTACTTC. Its protein product is CASSFFGQGANEQYF.

The chain links TRBV30 to TRBJ1-2, with 8 positions matching TRBD1. Losses at the gene ends were 3 bases for V and 1 base for J; bases not matched to a gene: 4. CDR3 size: 14 residues. Per the germline V gene, CDR1 is GTSNPN and CDR2 is SVGIG (reference sequence). Here the CDR3 reads CAWRDRGVNYGYTF. The CDR3 nucleotides are TGTGCCTGGAGAGACAGGGGAGTTAACTATGGCTACACCTTC.

V is TRBV7-8 and J is TRBJ1-2; a weak D match, TRBD1 (5 bases). This CDR3 region has 14 residues. V gave up 3 bases and J gave up 7 bases, with 15 bases separating them. Germline assignment: CDR1 SGHVS and CDR2 FQNEAQ. The CDR3 region has the DNA TGTGCCAGCAGCTTCCAAAACGCCGGGGGTGGCTACACCTTC. Translated, it gives CASSFQNAGGGYTF.

CDR3 DNA: TGTGCCAGCAGCGCGACAGGGAAAAGGACAGATACGCAGTATTTT. Translated, it gives CASSATGKRTDTQYF. The chain links TRBV9 to TRBJ2-3, with 7 bases aligning to TRBD1. The CDR3 extends over 15 amino acids. Per germline, CDR1 SGDLS and CDR2 YYNGEE. Losses at the gene ends were 3 bases for V and 3 bases for J; bases not matched to a gene: 7.

This clone has more than one count but fewer than ten. J is TRBJ2-7 and V is TRBV3-1 (or the pseudogene TRBV3-2); 8 bases are shared with TRBD2. V dropped 0 bases and J dropped 1; count of bases not matched to a gene: 2. The CDR3 has 15 residues. Germline CDR1 is LGHDT and CDR2 is YNNKEL (reference sequence). CDR3: CASSQDSGGSYEQYF. For the CDR3, the DNA is TGTGCCAGCAGCCAAGATTCGGGGGGGTCCTACGAGCAGTACTTC.

The chain joins TRBV11-1 to TRBJ1-1; 9 nucleotides align to TRBD1. The germline gives CDR1 SGHAT, CDR2 FQDESV (reference sequence). CDR3 length: 16 residues. J gave up 6 bases and V 5 bases, and 13 bases lay outside the gene matches. In nucleotides, the CDR3 is TGTGCCAGCAGCCAACACCCCCGGGACAGGGTCGCTGAAGCTTTCTTT. Its translation: CASSQHPRDRVAEAFF.

This chain links TRBV5-1 with TRBJ2-1; maybe TRBD2 (6 bases). Germline CDR1 reads SGHRS; CDR2 reads YFSETQ. The V end lost 0 bases, the J end lost 5 bases, and 9 bases lay between the germline ends. CDR3 length: 14 amino acids. CDR3: CASSLALANNEQFF. CDR3 bases: TGCGCCAGCAGCTTGGCACTAGCAAACAATGAGCAGTTCTTC.

The genes are TRBV7-9 and TRBJ2-1, with 8 bases matching TRBD2. Germline V gene sequence: CDR1 SEHNR, CDR2 FQNEAQ (reference sequence). The CDR3 loop spans 15 amino acids. Germline trimming cut 0 bases from V and 5 bases from J; bases unmatched to any gene: 3. CDR3 in DNA: TGTGCCAGCAGCTTAGCTAGCGGGATGGACAATGAGCAGTTCTTC. It yields the protein CASSLASGMDNEQFF.

The rearrangement links TRBV5-8 to TRBJ2-7, with a tentative D call TRBD1 (5 bases). The CDR3 spans 16 residues. With 6 bases removed from V and 4 bases from J, the gap between germline ends came to 23 bases. Germline V lookup: CDR1 SGHTS, CDR2 YDEGEE. The CDR3 here is CASTNGQGAHLYEQYF. In DNA form, the CDR3 reads TGTGCCAGCACAAATGGCCAAGGGGCCCACCTTTACGAGCAGTACTTC.

This chain links TRBV23-1 with TRBJ1-2; the D is unclear. TRBV23-1 is an open reading frame whose function is uncertain. This CDR3 has 16 amino acids. V gave up 0 bases and J gave up 0 bases, with 11 bases separating them. The CDR3: CASSQSWAGTNYGYTF. CDR3 bases: TGCGCCAGCAGTCAATCCTGGGCAGGAACTAACTATGGCTACACCTTC.

The V and J genes are TRBV6-5 and TRBJ2-7, with D perhaps TRBD2 (5 bases). This CDR3 spans 16 amino acids. Germline V gene data show CDR1 as MNHEY and CDR2 as SVGAGI. The V and J ends lost 0 bases and 3 bases respectively, with 15 bases between them. The CDR3 spells CASSYSAASQVYEQYF. The CDR3 DNA sequence: TGTGCCAGCAGTTACTCCGCGGCTAGCCAAGTCTACGAGCAGTACTTC.